The 17 T cell receptor beta chains below were found in one sample sequenced in a study of blood T cell repertoires in COVID-19. The table came from immunoSEQ multiplex PCR; TCRdb's copy has only in-frame clones and leaves some out. In the table there are about 84,000 clones, approximately 82% of which are singletons. The material sequenced was peripheral blood. These receptor sequences come from an elderly man with active or convalescent COVID-19.

The V and J genes are TRBV29-1 and TRBJ2-2; D is possibly TRBD1 (5 bases). The length of the CDR3 is 13 residues. Germline V CDR1 and CDR2: SQVTM, ANQGSEA. V lost 4 bases, J lost 2 bases, and 8 bases lay in between. The CDR3: CSVVRANTGELFF. CDR3 nucleotide sequence: TGCAGCGTTGTCAGGGCCAACACCGGGGAGCTGTTTTTT.

The gene calls are TRBV27 and TRBJ2-7; 9 bases are shared with TRBD2. Germline loops: CDR1 MNHEY, CDR2 SMNVEV (reference sequence). This CDR3 region has 15 residues. With 1 base clipped from V and 6 bases from J, the junction kept 7 bases outside the gene matches. The CDR3 bases are TGTGCCAGCAGTTTATGGGCTAGCGGGACCGGCGAGCAGTACTTC. Its protein product is CASSLWASGTGEQYF.

The chain is built from TRBV28 and TRBJ2-7, with 9 bases aligning to TRBD1. This CDR3 is 12 amino acids long. Germline V lookup: CDR1 MDHEN, CDR2 SYDVKM. V shed 6 bases and J 6 bases; nucleotides not matched to a gene: 3. This chain's CDR3 is CASSRDRVEQYF. DNA of the CDR3: TGTGCCAGCAGCAGGGACAGGGTCGAGCAGTACTTC. Looking up the rest from reference TRBV28 and TRBJ2-7 gives the full variable domain: DVKVTQSSRYLVKRTGEKVFLECVQDMDHENMFWYRQDPGLGLRLIYFSYDVKMKEKGDIPEGYSVSREKKERFSLILESASTNQTSMYLCASSRDRVEQYFGPGTRLTVT.

The chain links TRBV7-6 to TRBJ2-1, with 8 nucleotides matching TRBD2. V lost 1 base and J lost 4; bases outside the gene matches: 6. Germline CDR1 SGHVS, CDR2 FNYEAQ. This CDR3 has 16 amino acids. The CDR3 DNA follows: TGTGCCAGCAGCTTAGGGGCGGGGGGACCTTACAATGAGCAGTTCTTC. It is translated as CASSLGAGGPYNEQFF. The variable domain in full, completed from reference TRBV7-6 and TRBJ2-1, reads GAGVSQSPRYKVTKRGQDVALRCDPISGHVSLYWYRQALGQGPEFLTYFNYEAQQDKSGLPNDRFSAERPEGSISTLTIQRTEQRDSAMYRCASSLGAGGPYNEQFFGPGTRLTVL.

The chain joins TRBV30 to TRBJ1-5; perhaps TRBD1 as D (5 bases). The CDR3 loop spans 13 amino acids. Germline V gives CDR1 GTSNPN, CDR2 SVGIG (reference sequence). V gave up 7 bases and J gave up 6 bases, with 16 bases separating them. The CDR3 protein is CASGGVNGQPQHF. In DNA form, the CDR3 reads TGTGCCTCTGGGGGGGTGAATGGTCAGCCCCAGCATTTT.

As DNA, the CDR3 is TGCGCCAGCATTCCCACGCCGGAAAGGGGGCGCCTCAACTATGGCTACACCTTC. Amino acid sequence: CASIPTPERGRLNYGYTF. The chain uses TRBV4-1 and TRBJ1-2; 7 nucleotides align to TRBD1. This CDR3 spans 18 amino acids. Germline loops: CDR1 MGHRA, CDR2 YSYEKL. Trimming removed 7 bases from V and 2 bases from J; junction bases left unmatched: 19.

The J gene is TRBJ2-1, the V gene TRBV19, with a tentative D call TRBD1 (6 bases). Germline-derived CDR1 and CDR2 are LNHDA and SQIVND (reference sequence). This CDR3 contains 12 residues. V was trimmed by 9 bases and J by 4 bases, leaving 10 bases between them. The CDR3 protein is CARWGPYNEQFF. The CDR3, as DNA: TGTGCCAGGTGGGGGCCGTACAATGAGCAGTTCTTC.

The J gene is TRBJ2-7, the V gene TRBV28, with D hard to call. The CDR3 length is 12 residues. V lost 5 bases and J 2 bases, leaving 7 bases between the germline ends. Germline values: CDR1 MDHEN, CDR2 SYDVKM. CDR3 sequence: CASSPQTYEQYF. In DNA form, the CDR3 reads TGTGCCAGCAGTCCCCAAACCTACGAGCAGTACTTC.

The chain has TRBV5-1 and TRBJ2-5; TRBD1 might be the D (6 bases). This CDR3 is 15 amino acids long. The ends were cut back, 1 base at V and 3 bases at J, with 13 bases in the middle. Germline assignment: CDR1 SGHRS and CDR2 YFSETQ. The CDR3 region is CASSLSDSLKETQYF. The CDR3, as DNA: TGCGCCAGCAGCTTGTCGGACAGCCTAAAAGAGACCCAGTACTTC.

The chain uses TRBV6-2 or TRBV6-3 and TRBJ2-1, with 7 bases matching TRBD1. Germline trimming cut 5 bases from V and 0 bases from J; bases unmatched to any gene: 4. CDR1 MNHEY and CDR2 SVGEGT come from the germline V gene. This CDR3 has 15 amino acids. CDR3 nucleotide sequence: TGTGCCAGCAGTCGAACAGGGGCCTCCTACAATGAGCAGTTCTTC. Amino acid sequence: CASSRTGASYNEQFF.

The chain couples TRBV9 to TRBJ1-2; a weak D match, TRBD1 (6 bases). Trimming cost V 0 bases and J 1 base, with 10 bases left between them. The CDR3 contains 15 residues. Germline values: CDR1 SGDLS, CDR2 YYNGEE. CDR3 coding DNA: TGTGCCAGCAGCGTAGGGACAGTAAATAACTATGGCTACACCTTC. Amino acids: CASSVGTVNNYGYTF.

The chain couples TRBV3-1 (or the pseudogene TRBV3-2) to TRBJ1-2; no clear D gene. Trimming cost V 1 base and J 8 bases, with 5 bases left between them. The length of the CDR3 is 11 residues. Germline assignment: CDR1 LGHDT and CDR2 YNNKEL (reference sequence). The CDR3 region has the DNA TGTGCCAGCAGCCAAGCGCAGGGCTACACCTTC. Its protein product is CASSQAQGYTF.

This chain uses TRBV2 with TRBJ2-3, with D maybe TRBD2 (6 bases). This CDR3 is 13 amino acids long. Per the germline V gene, CDR1 is SNHLY and CDR2 is FYNNEI. V shed 7 bases and J shed 5 bases, with 13 bases lying between them. CDR3 sequence reads: CASNRREGDTQYF. The CDR3 nucleotides read TGTGCCAGCAATAGGCGGGAAGGAGATACGCAGTATTTT.

This clone appeared a few times. The V call is TRBV19, the J call TRBJ2-6, with D perhaps matching TRBD1 (5 bases). The ends were cut back, 10 bases at V and 1 base at J, with 14 bases in the middle. The CDR3 spans 15 residues. CDR1 is LNHDA and CDR2 is SQIVND in the germline V gene (reference sequence). The CDR3 here is CAIASQGSGANVLTF. The CDR3 nucleotides read TGTGCCATCGCATCCCAGGGATCTGGGGCCAACGTCCTGACTTTC.

The chain employs TRBV5-4 and TRBJ2-5; weak D call: TRBD1 (6 bases). V lost 4 bases, J lost 3 bases, and 13 bases lay in between. This CDR3 has 14 residues. The V gene's germline CDR1 is SGHNT and CDR2 YYREEE (reference sequence). CDR3 bases: TGTGCCAGCAGCCTAACGGACAGAGAAGAGACCCAGTACTTC. Protein product: CASSLTDREETQYF.

This chain links TRBV18 with TRBJ1-5; D is perhaps TRBD1 (6 bases). The ends were cut back, 8 bases at V and 3 bases at J, with 11 bases in the middle. The germline V gene has CDR1 KGHSH and CDR2 LQKENI. The CDR3 loop spans 13 amino acids. DNA of the CDR3: TGTGCCAGCACGGACAGCTTCAATCAGCCCCAGCATTTT. Encoded protein: CASTDSFNQPQHF.

CDR3 sequence (DNA): TGTGCCAGCAGTCACCCAGGACAGTGGAATGAGCAGTTCTTC. This gives the protein CASSHPGQWNEQFF. V usage is TRBV25-1 and J usage is TRBJ2-1; possible D gene TRBD1, 6 bases. The CDR3 loop spans 14 amino acids. V lost 5 bases and J 7 bases, leaving 15 bases between the germline ends. Germline values: CDR1 MGHDK, CDR2 SYGVNS.